This record covers a single T cell receptor (beta chain). What it binds is unknown. A single record per CDR3 protein comes from TCRdb applying MiXCR to the 5' RACE reads. The data hold under 250,000 distinct CDR3 sequences, with roughly 32% observed a single time. This specimen comes from a study of CD8 T cells in ankylosing spondylitis. Study results and caveats: Made up of roughly 8 highly homologous variants, a TCR beta motif appeared characteristic of ankylosing spondylitis blood.

The CDR3 runs to 14 residues. V gave up 2 bases and J gave up 6 bases, with 11 bases separating them. V usage is TRBV12-3 or TRBV12-4 and J usage is TRBJ2-1; no clear D. Specimen: blood, either unsorted or a sorted T cell fraction (not recorded which). This receptor was taken from a male donor with ankylosing spondylitis or in good health (not recorded which). The chain's CDR3 is CASSLSQAFNEQFF. The DNA for the CDR3 is TGTGCCAGCAGTTTATCCCAGGCCTTCAATGAGCAGTTCTTC.